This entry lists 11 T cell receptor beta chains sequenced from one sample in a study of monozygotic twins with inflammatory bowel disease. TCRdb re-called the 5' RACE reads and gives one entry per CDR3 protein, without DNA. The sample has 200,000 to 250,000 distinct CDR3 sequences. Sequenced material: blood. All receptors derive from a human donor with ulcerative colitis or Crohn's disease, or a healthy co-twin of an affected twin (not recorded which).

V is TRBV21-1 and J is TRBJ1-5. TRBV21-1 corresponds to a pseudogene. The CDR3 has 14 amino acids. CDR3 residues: CASSNWAEIQPQHF.

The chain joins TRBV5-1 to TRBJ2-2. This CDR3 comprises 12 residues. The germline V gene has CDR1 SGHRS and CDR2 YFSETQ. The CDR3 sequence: CASSFTTGELFF. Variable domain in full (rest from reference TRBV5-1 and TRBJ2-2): KAGVTQTPRYLIKTRGQQVTLSCSPISGHRSVSWYQQTPGQGLQFLFEYFSETQRNKGNFPGRFSGRQFSNSRSEMNVSTLELGDSALYLCASSFTTGELFFGEGSRLTVL.

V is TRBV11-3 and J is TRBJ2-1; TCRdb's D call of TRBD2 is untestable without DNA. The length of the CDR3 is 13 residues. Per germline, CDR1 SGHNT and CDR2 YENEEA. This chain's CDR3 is CASKIAGGNEQFF.

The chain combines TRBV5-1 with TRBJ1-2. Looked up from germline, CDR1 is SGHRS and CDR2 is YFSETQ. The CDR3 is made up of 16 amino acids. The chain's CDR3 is CASSREDSAGGYGYTF.

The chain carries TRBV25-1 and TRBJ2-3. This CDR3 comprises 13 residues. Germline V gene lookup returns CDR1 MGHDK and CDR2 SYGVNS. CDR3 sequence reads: CASSAYSSCKQYF.

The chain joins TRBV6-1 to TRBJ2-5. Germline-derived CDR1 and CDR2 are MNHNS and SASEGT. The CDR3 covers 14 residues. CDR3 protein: CASNGAGRGETQYF.

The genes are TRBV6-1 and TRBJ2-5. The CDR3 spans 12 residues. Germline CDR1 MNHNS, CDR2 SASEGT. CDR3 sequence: CASGIYQETQYF.

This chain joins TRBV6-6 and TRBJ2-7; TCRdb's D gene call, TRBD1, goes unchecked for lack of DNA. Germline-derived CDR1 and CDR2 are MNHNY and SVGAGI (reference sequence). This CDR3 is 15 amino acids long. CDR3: CASKIRDRAVSEQYF.

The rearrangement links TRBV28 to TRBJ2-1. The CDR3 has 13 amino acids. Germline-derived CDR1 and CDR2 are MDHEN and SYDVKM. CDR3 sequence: CASSLGRVDEQFF.

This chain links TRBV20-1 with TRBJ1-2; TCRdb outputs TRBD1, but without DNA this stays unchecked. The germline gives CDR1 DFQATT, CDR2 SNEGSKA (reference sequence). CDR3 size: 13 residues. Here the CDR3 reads CSARDGTAYGYTF.

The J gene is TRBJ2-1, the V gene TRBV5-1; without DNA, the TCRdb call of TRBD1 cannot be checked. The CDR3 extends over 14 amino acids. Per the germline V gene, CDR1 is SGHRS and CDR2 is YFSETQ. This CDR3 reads CASSLDPLSNEQFF.